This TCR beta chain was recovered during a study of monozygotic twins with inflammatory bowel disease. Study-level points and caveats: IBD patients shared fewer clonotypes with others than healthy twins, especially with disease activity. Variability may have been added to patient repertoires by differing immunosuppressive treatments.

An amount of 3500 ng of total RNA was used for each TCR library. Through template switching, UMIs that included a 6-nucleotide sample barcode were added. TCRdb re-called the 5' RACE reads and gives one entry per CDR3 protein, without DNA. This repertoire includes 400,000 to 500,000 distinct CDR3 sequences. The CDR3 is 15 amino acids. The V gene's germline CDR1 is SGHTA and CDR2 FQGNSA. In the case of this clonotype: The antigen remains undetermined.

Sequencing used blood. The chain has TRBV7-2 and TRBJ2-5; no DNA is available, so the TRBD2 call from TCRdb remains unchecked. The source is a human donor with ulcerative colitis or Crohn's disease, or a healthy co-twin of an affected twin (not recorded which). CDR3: CASSELAGGMETQYF.